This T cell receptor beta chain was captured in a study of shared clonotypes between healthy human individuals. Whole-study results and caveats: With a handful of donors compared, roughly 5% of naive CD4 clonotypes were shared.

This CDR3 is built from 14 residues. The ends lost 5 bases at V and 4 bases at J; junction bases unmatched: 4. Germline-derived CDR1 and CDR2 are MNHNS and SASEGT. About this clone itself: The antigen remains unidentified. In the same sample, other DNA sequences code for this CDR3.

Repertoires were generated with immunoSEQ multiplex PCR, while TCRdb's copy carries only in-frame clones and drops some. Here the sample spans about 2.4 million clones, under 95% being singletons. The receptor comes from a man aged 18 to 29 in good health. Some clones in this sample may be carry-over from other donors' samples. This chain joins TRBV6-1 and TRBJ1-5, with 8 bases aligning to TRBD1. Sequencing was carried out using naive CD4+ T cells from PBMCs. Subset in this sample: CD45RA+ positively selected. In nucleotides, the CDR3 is TGTGCCAGCAGTCGACAGGGGTCAAATCAGCCCCAGCATTTT. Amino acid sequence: CASSRQGSNQPQHF.